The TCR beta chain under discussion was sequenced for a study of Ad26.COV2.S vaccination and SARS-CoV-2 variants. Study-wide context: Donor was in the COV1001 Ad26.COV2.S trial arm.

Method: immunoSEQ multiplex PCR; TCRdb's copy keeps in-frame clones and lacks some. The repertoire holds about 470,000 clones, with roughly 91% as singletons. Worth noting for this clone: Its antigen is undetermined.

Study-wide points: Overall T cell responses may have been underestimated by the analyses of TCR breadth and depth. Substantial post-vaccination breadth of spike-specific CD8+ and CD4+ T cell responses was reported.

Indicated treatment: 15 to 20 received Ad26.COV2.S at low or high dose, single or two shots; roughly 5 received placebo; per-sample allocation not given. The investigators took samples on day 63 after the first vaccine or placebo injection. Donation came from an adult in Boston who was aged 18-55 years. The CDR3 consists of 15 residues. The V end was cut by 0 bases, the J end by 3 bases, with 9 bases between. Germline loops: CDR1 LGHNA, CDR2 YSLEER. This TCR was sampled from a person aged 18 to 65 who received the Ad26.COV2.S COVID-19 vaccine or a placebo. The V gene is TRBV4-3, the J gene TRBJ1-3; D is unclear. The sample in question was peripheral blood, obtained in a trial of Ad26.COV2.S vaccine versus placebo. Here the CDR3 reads CASSQDPRIGNTIYF. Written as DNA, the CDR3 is TGCGCCAGCAGCCAAGATCCCAGGATTGGAAACACCATATATTTT.